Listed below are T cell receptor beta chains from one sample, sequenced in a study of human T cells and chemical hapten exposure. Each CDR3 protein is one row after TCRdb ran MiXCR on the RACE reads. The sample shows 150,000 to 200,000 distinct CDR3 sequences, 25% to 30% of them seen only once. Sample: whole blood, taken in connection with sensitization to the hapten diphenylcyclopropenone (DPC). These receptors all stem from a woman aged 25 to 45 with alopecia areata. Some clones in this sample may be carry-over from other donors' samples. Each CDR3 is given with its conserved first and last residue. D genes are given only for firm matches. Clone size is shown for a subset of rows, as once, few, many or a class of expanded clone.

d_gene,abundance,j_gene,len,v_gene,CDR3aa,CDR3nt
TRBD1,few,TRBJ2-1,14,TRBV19,CASNTGASYNEQFF,TGTGCCAGTAATACAGGGGCCTCCTACAATGAGCAGTTCTTC
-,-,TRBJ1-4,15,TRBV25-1,CASSDSGTPTGKLFF,TGTGCCAGCAGTGACTCCGGGACCCCCACTGGAAAACTGTTTTTT
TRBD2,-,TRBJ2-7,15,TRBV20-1,CSAIDELAGTYEQYF,TGCAGTGCTATAGACGAACTAGCGGGTACCTACGAGCAGTACTTC
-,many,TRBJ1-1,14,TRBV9,CASSQDYMNTEAFF,TGTGCCAGCAGCCAGGATTATATGAACACTGAAGCTTTCTTT
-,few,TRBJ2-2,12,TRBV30,CAWTGVHGELFF,TGTGCCTGGACCGGGGTACACGGGGAGCTGTTTTTT
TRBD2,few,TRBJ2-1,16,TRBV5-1,CASSREGLAGGNEQFF,TGCGCCAGCAGCCGGGAGGGACTAGCGGGGGGAAATGAGCAGTTCTTC
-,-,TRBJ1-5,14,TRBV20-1,CSAIGLVSNQPQHF,TGCAGTGCTATAGGACTGGTTAGCAATCAGCCCCAGCATTTT
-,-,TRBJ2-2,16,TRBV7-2,CASSPYRGLGTGELFF,TGTGCCAGCAGCCCGTACCGAGGGCTGGGCACCGGGGAGCTGTTTTTT
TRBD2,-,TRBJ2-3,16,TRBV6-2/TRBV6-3,CASSMGLAGLTDTQYF,TGTGCCAGCAGCATGGGACTAGCGGGACTCACAGATACGCAGTATTTT
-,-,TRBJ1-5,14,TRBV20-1,CSARDLAHTQPQHF,TGCAGTGCTAGAGATTTGGCACACACACAGCCCCAGCATTTT
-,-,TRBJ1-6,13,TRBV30,CAWRGERGSPLHF,TGTGCCTGGAGGGGAGAAAGAGGGTCACCCCTCCACTTT